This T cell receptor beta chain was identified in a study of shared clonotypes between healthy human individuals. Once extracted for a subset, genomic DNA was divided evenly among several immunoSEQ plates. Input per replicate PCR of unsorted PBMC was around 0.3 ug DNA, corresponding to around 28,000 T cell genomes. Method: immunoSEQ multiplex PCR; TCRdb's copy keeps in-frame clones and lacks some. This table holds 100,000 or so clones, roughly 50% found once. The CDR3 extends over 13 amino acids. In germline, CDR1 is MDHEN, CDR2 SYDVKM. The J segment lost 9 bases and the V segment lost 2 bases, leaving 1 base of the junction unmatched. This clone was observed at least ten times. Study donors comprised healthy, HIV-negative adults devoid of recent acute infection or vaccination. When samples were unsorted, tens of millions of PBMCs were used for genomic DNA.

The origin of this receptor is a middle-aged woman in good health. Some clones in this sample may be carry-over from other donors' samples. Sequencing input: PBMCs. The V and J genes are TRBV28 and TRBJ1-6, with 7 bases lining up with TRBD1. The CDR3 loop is CASSLPGGSPLHF. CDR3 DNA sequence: TGTGCCAGCAGTTTACCAGGGGGTTCACCCCTCCACTTT.